This T cell receptor beta chain was sequenced during a study of graft-versus-host responses after intestinal transplantation. On the study more broadly: Induction using anti-thymocyte globulin, followed by tacrolimus and steroids for two to three years, was given to all recipients. Points from the study as a whole: Investigators detected GvH clones in recipient marrow, with some emerging earlier in ileum or blood. Early HvG declines after transplant were associated with peak circulating GvH clone levels. Where graft-donor T cell macrochimerism was present, patients had high graft-versus-host to host-versus-graft clonal ratios in allografts.

Repertoires were generated with immunoSEQ multiplex PCR, while TCRdb's copy carries only in-frame clones and drops some. The table records about 88,000 clones, roughly nine tenths of them present only once. Germline V lookup: CDR1 SGDLS, CDR2 YYNGEE. The CDR3 covers 11 residues. V shed 4 bases, J shed 10 bases, and the junction held 0 bases outside the gene matches. Details on this clone: The antigen is undetermined.

Sequenced here: unstimulated CD4+ T cells sorted from spleen or lymph node cells, sampled before intestinal transplant. This receptor was obtained from a human donor who received an intestinal transplant. The chain carries TRBV9 and TRBJ2-1; 9 bases are shared with TRBD2. The CDR3 is CASSLAGEQFF. The CDR3 nucleotides read TGTGCCAGCAGCCTAGCGGGGGAGCAGTTCTTC.